The clone carrying this T cell receptor beta chain was observed a single time. Its antigen is not known. PCR was performed using 60 Vbeta and 13 Jbeta primers. The repertoire was sequenced with immunoSEQ multiplex PCR; TCRdb's copy has only in-frame clones and lacks some. This table holds over 50,000 clones, more than 60% found once. CDR1 is SGDLS, CDR2 YYNGEE, per germline. V was shortened by 4 bases and J by 7 bases, with 18 bases between the two germline ends. The CDR3 spans 15 residues. The data originate from a study of cytomegalovirus exposure and HLA in healthy donors. Study results and caveats: A few V segments could not be told apart, such as TRBV6-2 and TRBV6-3, and were left out. Many donors shared some public TCRs, even though most TCR sequences were rare.

Sequenced sample: PBMCs. This clonotype was obtained from a middle-aged man in good health and CMV-seropositive. The V and J genes are TRBV9 and TRBJ2-4, with a tentative D call TRBD1 (5 bases). CDR3 nucleotides: TGTGCCAGCAGCCCCCACGCAGGGTTAGAGAACATTCAGTACTTC. It specifies CASSPHAGLENIQYF.